What follows are 9 T cell receptor beta chains derived from one specimen sequenced in a study of early stage breast cancer tumors. Generated by immunoSEQ multiplex PCR, the TCRdb table keeps only in-frame clones and is missing some. The sample lists 50,000 or so clones; roughly four fifths were seen once. Sequencing used blood. These receptors all stem from a person in their fifties or sixties with breast cancer.

This clone has just a few counts. The rearrangement joins TRBV7-2 to TRBJ1-5; the match to TRBD1 covers 8 bases. V shed 5 bases, J shed 5 bases, and the junction held 8 bases outside the gene matches. The CDR3 runs to 15 residues. CDR1 is SGHTA and CDR2 is FQGNSA in the germline V gene. The CDR3 sequence: CASSPDRAAHQPQHF. The CDR3 bases are TGTGCCAGCAGCCCGGACAGGGCAGCGCATCAGCCCCAGCATTTT.

V and J are TRBV27 and TRBJ2-7; 10 bases align to TRBD1. The germline V gene has CDR1 MNHEY and CDR2 SMNVEV (reference sequence). CDR3 length: 15 residues. With 5 bases clipped from V and 3 bases from J, the junction kept 7 bases outside the gene matches. For the CDR3, the DNA is TGTGCCAGCAGTACACCGGGACAGGGGATCTACGAGCAGTACTTC. This gives the protein CASSTPGQGIYEQYF.

The CDR3 DNA is TGTGCCAGCAGCGTACAGGGGGCTGGAACTGAAGCTTTCTTT. This sequence encodes CASSVQGAGTEAFF. The genes are TRBV7-3 and TRBJ1-1, with 9 bases fitting TRBD1. Losses at the gene ends were 5 bases for V and 5 bases for J; bases not matched to a gene: 6. Germline CDR1 SGHTA, CDR2 FQGTGA. This CDR3 spans 14 amino acids.

The genes are TRBV6-5 and TRBJ1-3; D is unclear. This CDR3 region has 15 residues. Trimming pared 0 bases from V and 1 base from J, leaving 7 bases between. CDR1 is MNHEY, CDR2 SVGAGI, per germline. CDR3 loop: CASSYSSVSGNTIYF. The CDR3 DNA follows: TGTGCCAGCAGTTACTCGAGCGTTTCTGGAAACACCATATATTTT.

The genes are TRBV4-2 and TRBJ2-1; a weak D match, TRBD1 (5 bases). V was trimmed by 0 bases and J by 8 bases, leaving 14 bases between them. Per germline, CDR1 LGHNA and CDR2 YNFKEQ. The CDR3 contains 15 residues. The CDR3 region is CASSQEKWGGDEQFF. The CDR3 region has the DNA TGTGCCAGCAGCCAAGAGAAATGGGGCGGCGATGAGCAGTTCTTC.

The chain is built from TRBV4-2 and TRBJ2-1; 9 bases match TRBD2. The CDR3 is made up of 16 amino acids. V was pared by 3 bases and J by 4 bases, with 7 bases of the junction left unmatched. Germline V gene lookup returns CDR1 LGHNA and CDR2 YNFKEQ. The CDR3 DNA is TGTGCCAGCAGCCATTTAGCGGGAGACGAGTACAATGAGCAGTTCTTC. Translating gives CASSHLAGDEYNEQFF.

Here the CDR3 reads CASSARDSSYEQYF. The CDR3 region has the DNA TGTGCCAGCAGTGCCCGGGACAGCTCCTACGAGCAGTACTTC. The V gene is TRBV6-6, the J gene TRBJ2-7; 7 nucleotides match TRBD1. The V and J ends lost 5 bases and 0 bases, in that order; junction bases with no gene match: 4. Germline V gives CDR1 MNHNY, CDR2 SVGAGI (reference sequence). There are 14 residues in the CDR3.

As to this clone: One junction end disagrees with the germline gene, perhaps due to a read error. The V and J genes are TRBV28 and TRBJ2-7, with D tentatively TRBD2 (7 bases). The CDR3 sequence is 13 residues long. The germline gives CDR1 MDHEN, CDR2 SYDVKM. The CDR3 region has the DNA TGTGCCAGCAGGGGGGGGGCCAACCCAAACAGTGACTTC. Its translation is CASRGGANPNSDF.

The chain carries TRBV27 and TRBJ2-3, with D perhaps being TRBD1 or TRBD2 (5 bases each). Per germline, CDR1 MNHEY and CDR2 SMNVEV (reference sequence). Trimming took off 2 bases at V and 5 bases at J, with 17 bases between the two ends. This CDR3 spans 16 amino acids. CDR3 sequence: CASSLTPGRRGDTQYF. CDR3 sequence (DNA): TGTGCCAGCAGTTTAACCCCGGGGCGGAGAGGAGATACGCAGTATTTT.